This TCR beta chain came from a study of T cells in Graves' hyperthyroidism and ophthalmopathy. Study findings and constraints: Among clonotypes expanded in thyroid above 0.001, most were also found in blood. For ophthalmopathy, model prediction preceded onset by a median 6.5 months. Ophthalmopathy cases were set apart from stable hyperthyroidism by a 13 V-J model.

From RNA transcripts, TCR beta CDR3 regions were amplified. The primer set for the first-round RT-PCR of the TCR CDR3 was HTBI. TCRdb re-analysed the multiplex PCR reads in MiXCR, keeping a single row per CDR3 protein. The sample carries some 250,000 distinct CDR3 sequences, more than 14% recorded once. Trimming shortened V by 6 bases and J by 5 bases, and 19 bases separated the two germline ends. From germline, CDR1 is MDHEN and CDR2 SYDVKM. The CDR3 covers 15 residues. The blood sample was taken at first hyperthyroidism diagnosis, before any ophthalmopathy symptoms. This clonotype was seen at least ten times. Its antigen is not identified.

Sequenced: blood. The V and J genes are TRBV28 and TRBJ1-2, with a weak D call TRBD1 (6 bases). The sequence was obtained from a woman between 35 and 50 years old with Graves' hyperthyroidism that later progressed to Graves' ophthalmopathy. CDR3 region: CASRTHSRGRYGYTF. In DNA, the CDR3 is TGTGCCAGCAGGACCCACTCCAGGGGTCGGTATGGCTACACCTTC.